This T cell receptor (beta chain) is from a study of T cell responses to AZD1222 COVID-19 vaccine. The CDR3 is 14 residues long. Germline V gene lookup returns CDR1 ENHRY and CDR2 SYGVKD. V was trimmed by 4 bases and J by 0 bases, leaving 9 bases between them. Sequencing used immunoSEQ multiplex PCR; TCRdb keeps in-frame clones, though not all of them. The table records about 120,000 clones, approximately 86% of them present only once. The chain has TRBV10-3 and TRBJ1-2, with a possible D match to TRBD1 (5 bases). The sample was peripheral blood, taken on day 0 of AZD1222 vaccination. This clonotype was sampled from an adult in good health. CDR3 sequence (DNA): TGTGCCATCAGTGGGGGGGGAGCTAACTATGGCTACACCTTC. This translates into CAISGGGANYGYTF.